Each of the 23 T cell receptor beta chains below was sequenced from the same sample in a study of T cell responses to AZD1222 COVID-19 vaccine. The data were produced by immunoSEQ multiplex PCR, yet TCRdb's version contains in-frame clones alone and is incomplete. Of about 160,000 clones in the sample, about 91% are singletons; the top ten hold roughly 3.8%. Sample: peripheral blood, taken 28 days after the second AZD1222 dose. These receptors came from an adult who received the AZD1222 COVID-19 vaccine.

The chain joins TRBV6-2 or TRBV6-3 to TRBJ2-3; no clear D. V lost 2 bases to trimming and J lost 0 bases, with 12 bases between them. The CDR3 runs 16 residues. Germline loops: CDR1 MNHEY, CDR2 SVGEGT. The CDR3 reads CASSYPMWRSTDTQYF. The CDR3 DNA follows: TGTGCCAGCAGTTACCCCATGTGGCGTAGCACAGATACGCAGTATTTT.

This rearrangement joins TRBV5-6 to TRBJ2-5, with D possibly being TRBD2 (6 bases). V was cut by 3 bases and J by 2 bases, with 14 bases left in between. Per germline, CDR1 SGHDT and CDR2 YYEEEE. The CDR3 runs to 15 residues. The CDR3 nucleotides read TGTGCCAGCAGCTACACCACCGGGACTCAAGAGACCCAGTACTTC. It specifies CASSYTTGTQETQYF.

The chain links TRBV7-9 to TRBJ1-3, with TRBD1 as a possible D gene (5 bases). With 2 bases removed from V and 3 bases from J, the gap between germline ends came to 8 bases. The germline gives CDR1 SEHNR, CDR2 FQNEAQ (reference sequence). CDR3 size: 14 residues. The CDR3 loop reads CASSLTGDGNTIYF. CDR3 sequence (DNA): TGTGCCAGCAGCTTAACGGGGGATGGAAACACCATATATTTT.

This chain links TRBV7-9 with TRBJ1-1; 7 bases match TRBD1. The CDR3 is 13 residues long. From germline, CDR1 is SEHNR and CDR2 FQNEAQ (reference sequence). V lost 3 bases and J lost 4; bases outside the gene matches: 2. CDR3 sequence (DNA): TGTGCCAGCAGCTTTCAGGGGGGCACTGAAGCTTTCTTT. Translating gives CASSFQGGTEAFF.

The rearrangement uses TRBV5-1 and TRBJ2-7; D gene unclear. Trimming pared 1 base from V and 2 bases from J, leaving 22 bases between. CDR1 and CDR2 (germline): SGHRS, YFSETQ. The CDR3 length is 18 residues. This chain's CDR3 is CASSLRWVADQTPYEQYF. The CDR3 nucleotides are TGCGCCAGCAGCTTGAGATGGGTGGCGGACCAAACCCCCTACGAGCAGTACTTC.

The gene calls are TRBV20-1 and TRBJ2-1, with TRBD2 matching over 9 bases. V dropped 3 bases and J dropped 4; count of bases not matched to a gene: 4. Germline CDR1 reads DFQATT; CDR2 reads SNEGSKA (reference sequence). The CDR3 is 14 amino acids. The CDR3 loop reads CSASAGGKYNEQFF. The CDR3 DNA reads as TGCAGTGCTAGTGCGGGGGGGAAGTACAATGAGCAGTTCTTC.

The V gene is TRBV19, the J gene TRBJ1-4; D is possibly TRBD1 (5 bases). The CDR3 has 16 residues. The V end lost 0 bases, the J end lost 8 bases, and 16 bases lay between the germline ends. The germline V gene has CDR1 LNHDA and CDR2 SQIVND (reference sequence). The CDR3 nucleotides read TGTGCCAGTAGTATAGATGGGGACTACGCCTCGGAAAAACTGTTTTTT. It translates to CASSIDGDYASEKLFF. Looking up the rest from reference TRBV19 and TRBJ1-4 gives the full variable domain: DGGITQSPKYLFRKEGQNVTLSCEQNLNHDAMYWYRQDPGQGLRLIYYSQIVNDFQKGDIAEGYSVSREKKESFPLTVTSAQKNPTAFYLCASSIDGDYASEKLFFGSGTQLSVL.

The chain combines TRBV3-1 (or the pseudogene TRBV3-2) with TRBJ1-5; the D is unclear. Between the trimmed V and J ends, which lost 0 bases and 0 bases, there was a span of 9 bases. From germline, CDR1 is LGHDT and CDR2 YNNKEL (reference sequence). This CDR3 region has 16 residues. The CDR3 here is CASSQDYGDSNQPQHF. CDR3 bases: TGTGCCAGCAGCCAAGATTACGGGGATAGCAATCAGCCCCAGCATTTT.

V usage is TRBV7-7 and J usage is TRBJ2-7; maybe TRBD2 (6 bases). With 1 base removed from V and 7 bases from J, the gap between germline ends came to 11 bases. The CDR3 is made up of 13 amino acids. CDR1 and CDR2 (germline): SSHAT, FNYEAQ (reference sequence). The CDR3 here is CASSLVVGGEQYF. Here the CDR3 DNA reads TGTGCCAGCAGCTTAGTAGTGGGGGGAGAGCAGTACTTC.

The chain uses TRBV7-9 and TRBJ2-7; D call uncertain. V lost 2 bases to trimming and J lost 3 bases, with 5 bases between them. CDR3 length: 12 amino acids. Germline V gives CDR1 SEHNR, CDR2 FQNEAQ (reference sequence). The CDR3 loop reads CASSLSLYEQYF. CDR3 DNA: TGTGCCAGCAGCTTATCTCTCTACGAGCAGTACTTC.

This clone was picked up a small number of times. The chain carries TRBV24-1 and TRBJ2-3, with 11 bases matching TRBD2. Unmatched junction bases numbered 4, after V lost 4 bases and J lost 2 bases. CDR3 length: 16 residues. From germline, CDR1 is KGHDR and CDR2 SFDVKD. Here the CDR3 reads CATSDLTSGATDTQYF. The CDR3 region has the DNA TGTGCCACCAGTGACCTGACTAGCGGGGCCACAGATACGCAGTATTTT.

This chain joins TRBV19 and TRBJ1-1; D is undetermined. The CDR3 is 13 residues long. Germline V gene lookup returns CDR1 LNHDA and CDR2 SQIVND (reference sequence). V dropped 8 bases and J dropped 0 bases, with 10 bases sitting between them. Here the CDR3 DNA reads TGTGCCAGTGGGGTGGGCATGAACACTGAAGCTTTCTTT. The encoded protein is CASGVGMNTEAFF. Filled out from reference TRBV19 and TRBJ1-1, the complete variable domain reads DGGITQSPKYLFRKEGQNVTLSCEQNLNHDAMYWYRQDPGQGLRLIYYSQIVNDFQKGDIAEGYSVSREKKESFPLTVTSAQKNPTAFYLCASGVGMNTEAFFGQGTRLTVV.

The chain is built from TRBV11-3 and TRBJ2-2, with TRBD2 as a possible D gene (7 bases). Trimming cost V 6 bases and J 3 bases, with 14 bases left between them. Per the germline V gene, CDR1 is SGHNT and CDR2 is YENEEA. This CDR3 has 15 amino acids. CDR3: CASSRTRGDTGELFF. As DNA, the CDR3 is TGTGCCAGCAGTAGGACTAGGGGGGACACCGGGGAGCTGTTTTTT. The full variable domain, rest sourced from reference TRBV11-3 and TRBJ2-2, is EAGVVQSPRYKIIEKKQPVAFWCNPISGHNTLYWYLQNLGQGPELLIRYENEEAVDDSQLPKDRFSAERLKGVDSTLKIQPAELGDSAVYLCASSRTRGDTGELFFGEGSRLTVL.

The chain couples TRBV7-2 to TRBJ2-2, with 12 bases aligning to TRBD2. Germline V gene lookup returns CDR1 SGHTA and CDR2 FQGNSA. V shed 1 base, J shed 6 bases, and the junction held 3 bases outside the gene matches. This CDR3 is built from 16 residues. Here the CDR3 DNA reads TGTGCCAGCAGCTTAGTATCTAGCGGGAGGGCCGGGGAGCTGTTTTTT. It translates to CASSLVSSGRAGELFF.

This chain joins TRBV7-2 and TRBJ2-7; 9 bases fit TRBD2. V shed 8 bases and J 0 bases; nucleotides not matched to a gene: 5. Germline V CDR1 and CDR2: SGHTA, FQGNSA. The CDR3 loop spans 14 amino acids. The CDR3 sequence is CASGLAGSSYEQYF. The CDR3 DNA sequence: TGTGCCAGCGGCCTAGCGGGGAGCTCCTACGAGCAGTACTTC.

The chain combines TRBV2 with TRBJ2-7; 8 positions match TRBD1. Per the germline V gene, CDR1 is SNHLY and CDR2 is FYNNEI. J gave up 3 bases and V 4 bases, and 2 bases lay outside the gene matches. CDR3 size: 13 residues. CDR3 DNA: TGTGCCAGCAGTGGGACAGGGCTCTACGAGCAGTACTTC. Amino acids: CASSGTGLYEQYF. The complete variable domain, with remaining parts taken from reference TRBV2 and TRBJ2-7, reads EPEVTQTPSHQVTQMGQEVILRCVPISNHLYFYWYRQILGQKVEFLVSFYNNEISEKSEIFDDQFSVERPDGSNFTLKIRSTKLEDSAMYFCASSGTGLYEQYFGPGTRLTVT.

Notes on this clone: The junction departs from germline at one end; a sequencing error may be responsible. Other nucleotide sequences from this sample produce the same CDR3. V and J are TRBV7-6 and TRBJ2-7; 14 bases agree with TRBD2. The CDR3 sequence is 17 residues long. Germline V gene sequence: CDR1 SGHVS, CDR2 FNYEAQ. CDR3 loop: CASSLEPGLAGVYEQYF. Here the CDR3 DNA reads TGTGCCAGCAGCTTGGAACCGGGACTAGCGGGAGTGTACGAGCAGTATTTC. The variable domain in full, with the rest retrieved from reference TRBV7-6 and TRBJ2-7, is GAGVSQSPRYKVTKRGQDVALRCDPISGHVSLYWYRQALGQGPEFLTYFNYEAQQDKSGLPNDRFSAERPEGSISTLTIQRTEQRDSAMYRCASSLEPGLAGVYEQYFGPGTRLTVT.

The chain is built from TRBV5-1 and TRBJ2-2, with TRBD2 matching 9 bases. V gave up 3 bases and J gave up 4 bases; unmatched junction bases: 7. This CDR3 has 16 amino acids. In germline, CDR1 is SGHRS, CDR2 YFSETQ. This CDR3 reads CASSWLAGSGTGELFF. In nucleotides, the CDR3 is TGCGCCAGCAGCTGGCTAGCGGGGTCGGGCACCGGGGAGCTGTTTTTT.

This clone was detected only once. CDR3 in amino acids: CASSLLGGLLPRYTF. The CDR3 coding sequence is TGTGCCAGCAGCTTGCTCGGGGGGCTCCTTCCACGCTACACCTTC. This chain uses TRBV7-9 with TRBJ1-2, with D possibly TRBD1 on 6 matching bases. CDR3 size: 15 residues. The germline V gene has CDR1 SEHNR and CDR2 FQNEAQ (reference sequence). Trimming cost V 3 bases and J 9 bases, with 20 bases left between them.

This chain connects TRBV5-4 to TRBJ1-2; 8 bases fit TRBD1. Trimming cost V 2 bases and J 3 bases; bases outside gene matches: 3. The CDR3 length is 14 residues. Per germline, CDR1 SGHNT and CDR2 YYREEE (reference sequence). The CDR3 DNA follows: TGTGCCAGCAGCTTAGGACAGGGCTACTATGGCTACACCTTC. This encodes CASSLGQGYYGYTF.

V is TRBV4-2 and J is TRBJ1-5; no definite D call. Germline V lookup: CDR1 LGHNA, CDR2 YNFKEQ. The CDR3 spans 15 residues. V was shortened by 0 bases and J by 0 bases, with 6 bases between the two germline ends. The CDR3 protein is CASSQEQVSNQPQHF. CDR3 bases: TGTGCCAGCAGCCAAGAGCAGGTTAGCAATCAGCCCCAGCATTTT.

The chain is built from TRBV9 and TRBJ1-3; a weak D match, TRBD1 (6 bases). The CDR3 totals 15 residues. Germline-derived CDR1 and CDR2 are SGDLS and YYNGEE. The germline V and J ends were trimmed by 7 bases and 0 bases, with 14 bases remaining between them. In DNA form, the CDR3 reads TGTGCCAGCCGCCCGGGGGGGGCCTCTGGAAACACCATATATTTT. It is translated as CASRPGGASGNTIYF.

The gene calls are TRBV19 and TRBJ2-7; D is uncertain. Trimming pared 3 bases from V and 5 bases from J, leaving 11 bases between. CDR1 and CDR2 (germline): LNHDA, SQIVND (reference sequence). The CDR3 consists of 13 residues. CDR3 DNA sequence: TGTGCCAGTAGTATCCGGGTTGGTGACGAGCAGTACTTC. This sequence encodes CASSIRVGDEQYF.